This T cell receptor (beta chain) was obtained from a study of T cell clonality in common variable immunodeficiency. CDR1 and CDR2 from the germline V gene are SGHRS and YFSETQ. V lost 4 bases, J lost 6 bases, and 25 bases lay in between. The CDR3 length is 17 residues. In the case of this clone: Its antigen is still unknown. The CDR3 end is not reached by the read, which stops 3 residues before it; the germline J gene fills it in.

Sequencing input was equivalent genomic DNA from CVID and controls. This table comes from immunoSEQ multiplex PCR, and its TCRdb copy is limited to in-frame clones, with some not included. The sample presents approximately 20,000 clones, none singletons. The CVID group had approximately 14 females and 25 to 35 males, mean age approximately 40. Points from the study as a whole: Fewer TCRbeta clones were shared among CVID subjects than controls. In common variable immunodeficiency, TCR beta chains reportedly carried fewer deletions and N-nucleotide insertions.

The source is a human donor with common variable immunodeficiency. The chain has TRBV5-1 and TRBJ2-5, with D perhaps matching TRBD1 (6 bases). The sample was peripheral blood mononuclear cells. The CDR3 is CASSSKSGTFSFQTQYF. The part of the CDR3 DNA that was read is TGCGCCAGCAGCAGCAAATCCGGGACATTCTCTTTTCAGACC.